What follows describes a single T cell receptor beta chain. The CDR3 is 12 amino acids. Trimming removed 5 bases at V and 5 bases at J, with 9 bases between. Germline lookup yields CDR1 SEHNR and CDR2 FQNEAQ (reference sequence). This entry belongs to a study of control samples from healthy donors and cancer patients. Measured with immunoSEQ multiplex PCR; TCRdb has only the in-frame clones, and not every one. The sample has about 120,000 clones; approximately 88% are singletons. This rearrangement joins TRBV7-9 to TRBJ1-2, with D tentatively TRBD1 (5 bases). The TCR sequence derives from a man aged 50-60 years in good health. Sequenced material: blood. This CDR3 reads CASSTRQYGYTF. The DNA for the CDR3 is TGTGCCAGCAGCACCCGACAGTATGGCTACACCTTC.